This T cell receptor beta chain was retrieved from a study of response to subunit inactivated influenza vaccine. A remark on this clonotype: The germline gene is not matched at one end of the junction; a read error may be the cause.

A single record per CDR3 protein comes from TCRdb applying MiXCR to the RT-PCR reads. This table holds about 540,000 distinct CDR3 sequences, under 30% found once. The length of the CDR3 is 14 residues. CDR1 is DFQATT, CDR2 SNEGSKA, per germline (reference sequence). The sample was also linked to a second study, of T cells expressing NK-cell markers. That paper notes: Making the TCR beta cDNA relied on 5'RACE template switching with UMIs. Researchers got TCR beta repertoires out of sorted CD3+CD56+NKG2C+, CD3+CD56+NKG2C- and CD3+CD56-NKG2C+ T cells. In several experiments, sorting was restricted to alpha-beta TCR T cells by an anti-gamma-delta TCR antibody. About six donors carried dominant NKG2C+ clonotypes that made up about 1.0-7.0% of their CD8+ T cells. A handful of donors showed these clonotypes also leading the CD3+CD56-NKG2C+ fraction.

The material sequenced was CD4+ T cells sorted from PBMCs, taken 11 to 12 days after vaccination. The gene calls are TRBV20-1 and TRBJ2-3; the D is unclear. The clonotype originates from a man aged 50 or older who received an inactivated influenza vaccine. CDR3 region: CSARDLGFTDTQYF. In DNA, the CDR3 is TGCAGTGCCAGAGACCTGGGATTCACAGATACGCAGTATTTT.